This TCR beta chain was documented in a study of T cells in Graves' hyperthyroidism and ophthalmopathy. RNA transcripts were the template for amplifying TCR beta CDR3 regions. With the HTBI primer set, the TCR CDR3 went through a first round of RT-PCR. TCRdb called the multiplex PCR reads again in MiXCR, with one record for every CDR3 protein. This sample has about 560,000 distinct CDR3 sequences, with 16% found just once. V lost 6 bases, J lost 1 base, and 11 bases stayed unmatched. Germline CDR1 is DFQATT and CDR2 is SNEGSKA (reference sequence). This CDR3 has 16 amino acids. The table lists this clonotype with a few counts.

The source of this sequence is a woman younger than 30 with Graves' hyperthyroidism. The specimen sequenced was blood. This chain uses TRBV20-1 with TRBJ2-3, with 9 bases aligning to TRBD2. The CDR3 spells CSASGTSQAGTDTQYF. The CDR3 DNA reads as TGCAGTGCCTCCGGGACTAGCCAGGCCGGCACAGATACGCAGTATTTT.